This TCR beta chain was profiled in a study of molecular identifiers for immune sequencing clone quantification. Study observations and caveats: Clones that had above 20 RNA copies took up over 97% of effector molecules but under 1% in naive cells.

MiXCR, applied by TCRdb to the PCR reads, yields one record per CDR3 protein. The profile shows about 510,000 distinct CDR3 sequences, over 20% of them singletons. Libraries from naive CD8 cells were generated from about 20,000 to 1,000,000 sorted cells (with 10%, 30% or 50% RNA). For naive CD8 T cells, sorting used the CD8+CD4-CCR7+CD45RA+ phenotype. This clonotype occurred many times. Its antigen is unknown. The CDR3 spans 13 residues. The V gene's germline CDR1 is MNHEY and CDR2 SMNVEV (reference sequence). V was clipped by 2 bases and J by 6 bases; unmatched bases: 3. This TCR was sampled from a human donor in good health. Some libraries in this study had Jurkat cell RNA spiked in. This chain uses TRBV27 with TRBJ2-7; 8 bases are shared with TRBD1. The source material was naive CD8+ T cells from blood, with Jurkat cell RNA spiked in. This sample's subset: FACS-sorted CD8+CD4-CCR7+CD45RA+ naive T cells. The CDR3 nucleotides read TGTGCCAGCAGTTTACAGGGGGCTGGCGAGCAGTACTTC. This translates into CASSLQGAGEQYF.